This T cell receptor (beta chain) was recorded in a study of blood T cell repertoires in COVID-19. Study-wide context: COVID-19 samples from acute and convalescent phases originated in the United States, Italy and Spain. T cells, B-cell-depleted T cells, or PBMCs supplied cDNA or gDNA.

The CDR3 is 15 amino acids. Trimming cost V 4 bases and J 1 base, with 14 bases left between them. Germline V lookup: CDR1 SGHRS, CDR2 YFSETQ. Per the original data handling: Scientists estimated how many nucleated cells there were by amplifying reference gene primers. The table came from immunoSEQ multiplex PCR; TCRdb's copy has only in-frame clones and leaves some out. The V and J calls and clone size were taken over from that table, and D and trimming were inferred from the DNA. Counted here are roughly 170,000 clones, about 79% occurring once; the ten biggest clones make up 26%. The sequence was obtained from a woman in her 70s with acute or convalescent COVID-19. The sequenced sample was peripheral blood. V usage is TRBV5-1 and J usage is TRBJ1-1; D not certain. CDR3 loop: CASSRTAGTNTEAFF. Written as DNA, the CDR3 is TGCGCCAGCAGCCGGACGGCGGGAACGAACACTGAAGCTTTCTTT.